One and the same sample provided the 8 T cell receptor beta chains below, sequenced in a study of beta chain features in type 1 diabetes. General observations from the study: Across all four CD4+ subsets, people with type 1 diabetes showed modestly shorter TCRB CDR3s.

Sequenced material consisted of expressed TCRB transcripts (all of the isolated RNA was reverse transcribed). The repertoire was sequenced with immunoSEQ multiplex PCR; TCRdb's copy has only in-frame clones and lacks some. The sample holds approximately 360,000 clones, roughly 12% seen once. Their antigens are not known. Material: naive CD4+ T cells from blood. Receptors were obtained from a woman in her late teens or twenties with type 1 diabetes.

There are a few counts of this clone. The CDR3 region is CASSLGGIQYF. CDR3 DNA sequence: TGTGCCAGCAGTCTGGGGGGCATTCAGTACTTC. The J gene is TRBJ2-4, the V gene TRBV27; tentative D call: TRBD2 (6 bases). Trimming removed 5 bases from V and 9 bases from J, with 8 bases in between. There are 11 residues in the CDR3. Germline V gene sequence: CDR1 MNHEY, CDR2 SMNVEV (reference sequence).

This chain joins TRBV30 and TRBJ2-1; 7 bases match TRBD2. V lost 3 bases, J lost 3 bases, and 2 bases stayed unmatched. Per the germline V gene, CDR1 is GTSNPN and CDR2 is SVGIG (reference sequence). The CDR3 runs to 13 residues. CDR3 in DNA: TGTGCCTGGAGACCGGGAGGCTACAATGAGCAGTTCTTC. Protein sequence: CAWRPGGYNEQFF.

The chain couples TRBV7-9 to TRBJ2-1; D may be TRBD2 (5 bases). CDR1 and CDR2 (germline): SEHNR, FQNEAQ (reference sequence). The CDR3 totals 16 residues. The V end was cut by 4 bases, the J end by 5 bases, with 18 bases between. The CDR3 nucleotides are TGTGCCAGCAGCTCCACACCGGGGTATGGGAACAATGAGCAGTTCTTC. Protein: CASSSTPGYGNNEQFF.

This rearrangement joins TRBV7-2 to TRBJ2-1, with 9 bases identical to TRBD2. Germline CDR1 SGHTA, CDR2 FQGNSA. The CDR3 contains 15 residues. The V and J ends lost 5 bases and 2 bases, in that order; junction bases with no gene match: 4. The CDR3 coding sequence is TGTGCCAGCAGCCCTCGGACTAGCGCCTACAATGAGCAGTTCTTC. This encodes CASSPRTSAYNEQFF.

CDR3 amino acids: CASSLLGTGYTGELFF. CDR3 sequence (DNA): TGTGCCAGCAGCTTGTTAGGGACAGGCTACACCGGGGAGCTGTTTTTT. The rearrangement links TRBV5-6 to TRBJ2-2; 8 bases align to TRBD1. V shed 1 base and J 3 bases; nucleotides not matched to a gene: 5. There are 16 residues in the CDR3. Germline assignment: CDR1 SGHDT and CDR2 YYEEEE.

The sample holds a few counts of this clone. V usage is TRBV6-5 and J usage is TRBJ2-7; 9 nucleotides match TRBD2. Trimming cost V 6 bases and J 2 bases; bases outside gene matches: 5. Per the germline V gene, CDR1 is MNHEY and CDR2 is SVGAGI. The CDR3 is made up of 14 amino acids. Here the CDR3 reads CASRSSGATYEQYF. CDR3 nucleotide sequence: TGTGCCAGCAGGTCTAGCGGGGCGACCTACGAGCAGTACTTC.

This clone was detected a few times. This chain connects TRBV5-4 to TRBJ2-5; 11 nucleotides line up with TRBD2. The V gene's germline CDR1 is SGHNT and CDR2 YYREEE (reference sequence). Trimming at V came to 7 bases and at J to 4 bases, leaving 9 bases not matched to a gene. The CDR3 contains 15 residues. Written as DNA, the CDR3 is TGTGCCAGCGGACAACTAGCGGGAGAGGGAGAGACCCAGTACTTC. It encodes CASGQLAGEGETQYF.

There are a few counts of this clone. This rearrangement joins TRBV4-1 to TRBJ2-1; a weak D match, TRBD2 (6 bases). The CDR3 runs to 17 residues. The V gene lost 0 bases and the J gene lost 3 bases, with 15 bases spanning the gap. Germline lookup yields CDR1 MGHRA and CDR2 YSYEKL. This CDR3 is CASSQDPWRGLYNEQFF. The CDR3 nucleotides read TGCGCCAGCAGCCAAGATCCATGGAGGGGACTCTACAATGAGCAGTTCTTC.